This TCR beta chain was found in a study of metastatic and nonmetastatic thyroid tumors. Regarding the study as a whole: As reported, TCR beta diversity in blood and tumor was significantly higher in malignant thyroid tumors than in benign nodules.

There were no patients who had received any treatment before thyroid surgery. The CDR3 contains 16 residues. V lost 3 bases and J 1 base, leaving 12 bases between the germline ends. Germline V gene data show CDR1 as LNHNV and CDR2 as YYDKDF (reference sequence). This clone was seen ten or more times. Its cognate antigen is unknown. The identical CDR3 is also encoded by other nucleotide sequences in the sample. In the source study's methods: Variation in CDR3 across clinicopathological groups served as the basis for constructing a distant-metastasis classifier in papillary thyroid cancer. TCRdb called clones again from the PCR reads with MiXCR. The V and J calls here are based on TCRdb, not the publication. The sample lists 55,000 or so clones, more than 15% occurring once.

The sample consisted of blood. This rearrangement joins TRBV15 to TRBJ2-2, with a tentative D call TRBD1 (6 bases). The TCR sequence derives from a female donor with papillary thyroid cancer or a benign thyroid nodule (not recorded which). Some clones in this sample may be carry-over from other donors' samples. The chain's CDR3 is CATSRLGAVNTGELFF. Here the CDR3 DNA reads TGTGCCACCAGCAGGTTGGGGGCGGTGAACACCGGGGAGCTGTTTTTT.